Listed below are T cell receptor beta chains from one sample, sequenced in a study of T cells in localized non-small cell lung cancer. The protocol was immunoSEQ multiplex PCR, while the TCRdb copy is restricted to in-frame clones and leaves out a portion. The sample yields fewer than 40,000 clones, 65% to 90% seen once. The sequenced sample was peripheral blood, obtained before any cancer treatment. The receptors were gathered from a male donor aged 60 or older with stage III lung adenocarcinoma. Each CDR3 is given with its conserved first and last residue. D genes are given only for firm matches. Rows may omit the clone size; those that give it use once, few, many or a size class.

.	TRBJ2-2	few	TRBV7-6	TGTGCCAGCAGTCAGGGGTACACCGGGGAGCTGTTTTTT	CASSQGYTGELFF
.	TRBJ2-1	.	TRBV7-9	TGTGCCAGCAGCTTAGTAGCGGATACATCCTACAATGAGCAGTTCTTC	CASSLVADTSYNEQFF
.	TRBJ2-3	few	TRBV19	TGTGCCAGTAGTCGGACGGTCTTAGGGGATACGCAGTATTTT	CASSRTVLGDTQYF
.	TRBJ2-4	.	TRBV30	TGTGCCTGGAGTGTACGGGGGGCCAGGAACATTCAGTACTTC	CAWSVRGARNIQYF
TRBD2	TRBJ2-7	.	TRBV18	TGTGCCAGCTCACCACCTGTGGGACTAGCGGGAGGGGCCTACGAGCAGTACTTC	CASSPPVGLAGGAYEQYF
.	TRBJ1-1	.	TRBV10-2	TGCGCCAGCAGCCAGACAGTGGGTGAAGCTTTCTTT	CASSQTVGEAFF
.	TRBJ2-3	.	TRBV28	TGTGCCAGCAGTTTTGGGGGTGGAGCTAGCACAGATACGCAGTATTTT	CASSFGGGASTDTQYF
.	TRBJ2-3	.	TRBV7-6	TGTGCCAGCAGCTTAGGACAGGCCCCCGATACGCAGTATTTT	CASSLGQAPDTQYF
.	TRBJ2-5	.	TRBV9	TGTGCCAGCAGCGTAGCGAGTCAGGGAAAGACCCAGTACTTC	CASSVASQGKTQYF
.	TRBJ2-1	.	TRBV2	TGTGCCAGCATGGTTAGGGGGGGCGCTTCGAATGAGCAGTTCTTC	CASMVRGGASNEQFF
TRBD1	TRBJ1-4	.	TRBV5-1	TGCGCCAGCAGCTCCGGGACAGAGAATGAAAAACTGTTTTTT	CASSSGTENEKLFF
TRBD1	TRBJ2-5	.	TRBV5-1	TGCGCCAGCAGCAGGGGACAGCAAGAGACCCAGTACTTC	CASSRGQQETQYF